This T cell receptor beta chain was identified during a study of chemoradiotherapy in HPV16-positive cancers. Trimming removed 7 bases from V and 5 bases from J, with 8 bases in between. CDR1 is SQVTM, CDR2 ANQGSEA, per germline. This CDR3 has 10 residues. Study-wide points: Candidate HPV-specific clones and E7-related TCR motifs grew in tumor during treatment. In HPV16-positive patients, HPV-responsive T-cell expansion tracked better recurrence-free survival.

The table came from immunoSEQ multiplex PCR; TCRdb's copy has only in-frame clones and leaves some out. The table records about 12,000 clones, 70% to 90% of them present only once. Points on this clone: Its specificity is unknown.

This specimen was blood, taken from a patient who underwent chemoradiotherapy. The chain is built from TRBV29-1 and TRBJ1-1; D is undetermined. This TCR was sampled from a human donor with HPV-associated anogenital cancer. Here the CDR3 reads CSGGGTEAFF. The CDR3 DNA follows: TGCAGCGGGGGAGGGACTGAAGCTTTCTTT.